Presented here are 18 T cell receptor beta chains from one specimen sequenced in a study of T cells after posttransplantation cyclophosphamide. Produced via immunoSEQ multiplex PCR; TCRdb's table is partial and in-frame only. The sample contains tens of thousands of clones, none of them singletons. Specimen: PBMCs. These receptors all stem from a man in his forties or fifties in good health, CMV-negative, and a related stem cell transplant donor.

This clone was seen ten or more times. V usage is TRBV25-1 and J usage is TRBJ1-2, with TRBD1 matching 8 bases. The CDR3 runs 14 residues. The V segment lost 6 bases and the J segment 6 bases; nucleotides outside the gene matches: 9. Per the germline V gene, CDR1 is MGHDK and CDR2 is SYGVNS. The CDR3 loop is CASRKGQAFDGYTF. The CDR3 nucleotides are TGTGCCAGCAGAAAGGGACAGGCTTTTGATGGCTACACCTTC.

This clone was seen ten or more times. The V call is TRBV18, the J call TRBJ1-2; 9 bases map to TRBD1. The CDR3 is 14 residues long. The V gene end was trimmed by 4 bases and the J gene end by 5 bases; junction bases not matched to a gene: 5. Germline V gene lookup returns CDR1 KGHSH and CDR2 LQKENI. The CDR3 region is CASSRQGDGYGYTF. The CDR3, as DNA: TGTGCCAGCTCACGACAGGGGGACGGTTATGGCTACACCTTC.

There are many counts of this clone. This chain uses TRBV6-5 with TRBJ2-7; tentative D call: TRBD2 (5 bases). V was trimmed by 4 bases and J by 4 bases, leaving 14 bases between them. The CDR3 is 14 residues long. The germline CDR1 and CDR2 sequences are MNHEY and SVGAGI. CDR3 loop: CASSFLEAIYEQYF. In DNA, the CDR3 is TGTGCCAGCAGTTTCCTGGAGGCCATTTACGAGCAGTACTTC.

This clone was observed many times. V and J are TRBV5-1 and TRBJ1-5; D remains unclear. Germline CDR1 reads SGHRS; CDR2 reads YFSETQ. Trimming cost V 4 bases and J 2 bases, with 13 bases left between them. The CDR3 spans 15 residues. As DNA, the CDR3 is TGCGCCAGCAGCCCTGCCCCGGTGGGCAATCAGCCCCAGCATTTT. Translation gives CASSPAPVGNQPQHF.

There are many counts of this clone. The chain combines TRBV5-8 with TRBJ1-1; D might be TRBD1 (5 bases). The germline gives CDR1 SGHTS, CDR2 YDEGEE. CDR3 length equals 16 residues. With 5 bases removed from V and 8 bases from J, the gap between germline ends came to 25 bases. The DNA of the CDR3 is TGTGCCAGCAGTCTGTTCGGGACTGGCCATGAGGAGGAAGCTTTCTTT. This codes for CASSLFGTGHEEEAFF.

This clone was counted many times. This chain connects TRBV15 to TRBJ1-5; possible D gene TRBD1, 6 bases. There are 19 residues in the CDR3. Per the germline V gene, CDR1 is LNHNV and CDR2 is YYDKDF (reference sequence). Trimming shortened V by 0 bases and J by 0 bases, and 18 bases separated the two germline ends. The CDR3 nucleotides read TGTGCCACCAGCAGAGATCGGGCCAGGGGAAGATATAGCAATCAGCCCCAGCATTTT. It translates to CATSRDRARGRYSNQPQHF.

This clone was counted many times. The chain links TRBV7-8 to TRBJ2-3, with a possible D match to TRBD1 (6 bases). The length of the CDR3 is 15 residues. Germline CDR1 and CDR2: SGHVS and FQNEAQ. Between the trimmed V and J ends, which lost 4 bases and 0 bases, there was a span of 11 bases. The CDR3 reads CASSSWGLSTDTQYF. DNA for the CDR3: TGTGCCAGCAGCTCCTGGGGGCTTAGCACAGATACGCAGTATTTT.

There are many counts of this clone. The rearrangement links TRBV7-3 to TRBJ1-2; 10 bases line up with TRBD1. CDR3 length equals 14 residues. With 4 bases clipped from V and 7 bases from J, the junction kept 6 bases outside the gene matches. Germline V lookup: CDR1 SGHTA, CDR2 FQGTGA. The DNA of the CDR3 is TGTGCCAGCAGCTCGACAGGGGGCGAGGCTGGCTACACCTTC. This encodes CASSSTGGEAGYTF.

This clone was seen many times. J is TRBJ1-4 and V is TRBV7-9; unclear D gene. V was shortened by 5 bases and J by 0 bases, with 7 bases between the two germline ends. Germline V gene sequence: CDR1 SEHNR, CDR2 FQNEAQ (reference sequence). The CDR3 runs 14 residues. The CDR3 sequence is CASSKLATNEKLFF. Here the CDR3 DNA reads TGTGCCAGCAGCAAGCTTGCAACTAATGAAAAACTGTTTTTT.

V usage is TRBV5-1 and J usage is TRBJ2-2, with a weak D call TRBD2 (7 bases). The CDR3 is 16 residues long. V lost 3 bases, J lost 4 bases, and 16 bases lay in between. Germline loops: CDR1 SGHRS, CDR2 YFSETQ. The CDR3 region has the DNA TGCGCCAGCAGCTGGGGGGCGGGGGCCGGCACCGGGGAGCTGTTTTTT. Its translation: CASSWGAGAGTGELFF.

The V call is TRBV19, the J call TRBJ2-2; 9 nucleotides line up with TRBD1. Per germline, CDR1 LNHDA and CDR2 SQIVND (reference sequence). V was clipped by 6 bases and J by 5 bases; unmatched bases: 7. CDR3 length: 15 residues. CDR3 sequence reads: CASRDQGQGTGELFF. In nucleotides, the CDR3 is TGTGCCAGTAGGGACCAAGGACAGGGGACCGGGGAGCTGTTTTTT. Full variable domain (outside the CDR3, taken from reference TRBV19 and TRBJ2-2): DGGITQSPKYLFRKEGQNVTLSCEQNLNHDAMYWYRQDPGQGLRLIYYSQIVNDFQKGDIAEGYSVSREKKESFPLTVTSAQKNPTAFYLCASRDQGQGTGELFFGEGSRLTVL.

The sample holds many counts of this clone. The chain carries TRBV5-5 and TRBJ1-1; D is undetermined. Per germline, CDR1 SGHKS and CDR2 YYEKEE (reference sequence). The CDR3 length is 16 residues. Deletions cut 5 bases from V and 2 bases from J, with 19 bases between. CDR3: CASSPFTPTANTEAFF. CDR3 nucleotides: TGTGCCAGCAGTCCTTTTACCCCTACAGCCAACACTGAAGCTTTCTTT.

In its sample, this clone was seen many times. V gene TRBV7-9 combines with J gene TRBJ2-2; 7 positions match TRBD2. Germline trimming cut 5 bases from V and 1 base from J; bases unmatched to any gene: 7. In germline, CDR1 is SEHNR, CDR2 FQNEAQ (reference sequence). The CDR3 has 16 residues. The CDR3 is CASSLRASGNTGELFF. CDR3 in DNA: TGTGCCAGCAGCCTCCGAGCTAGCGGGAACACCGGGGAGCTGTTTTTT. The full variable domain, completed using reference TRBV7-9 and TRBJ2-2, is DTGVSQNPRHKITKRGQNVTFRCDPISEHNRLYWYRQTLGQGPEFLTYFQNEAQLEKSRLLSDRFSAERPKGSFSTLEIQRTEQGDSAMYLCASSLRASGNTGELFFGEGSRLTVL.

This clone showed up many times. The chain combines TRBV5-1 with TRBJ2-7; TRBD2 is a possible D gene (6 bases). The CDR3 runs 14 residues. The V and J ends lost 4 bases and 3 bases respectively, with 14 bases between them. Germline V gene data show CDR1 as SGHRS and CDR2 as YFSETQ. CDR3: CASSATRRVYEQYF. CDR3 nucleotides: TGCGCCAGCAGCGCGACTCGGAGGGTCTACGAGCAGTACTTC.

This clone was counted at least ten times. This chain links TRBV6-5 with TRBJ1-1; D is possibly TRBD1 (5 bases). CDR1 MNHEY and CDR2 SVGAGI come from the germline V gene. The CDR3 has 14 amino acids. V was cut by 5 bases and J by 2 bases, with 12 bases left in between. CDR3 in DNA: TGTGCCAGCAGTGCGGGGACTGCTAACACTGAAGCTTTCTTT. As protein: CASSAGTANTEAFF.

This clone came up many times. The chain couples TRBV7-2 to TRBJ1-1; maybe TRBD1 (6 bases). The length of the CDR3 is 17 residues. Trimming took off 4 bases at V and 0 bases at J, with 18 bases between the two ends. Germline CDR1 is SGHTA and CDR2 is FQGNSA. The CDR3 protein is CASSSQQGFFMNTEAFF. The DNA for the CDR3 is TGTGCCAGCAGCTCCCAACAGGGATTCTTTATGAACACTGAAGCTTTCTTT.

This clone has a handful of counts. The chain links TRBV14 to TRBJ1-6; D is unclear. The CDR3 is 18 residues long. CDR1 is SGHDN and CDR2 is FVKESK in the germline V gene. Trimming removed 1 base from V and 0 bases from J, with 13 bases in between. The CDR3 spells CASSQVAGKSSYNSPLHF. The CDR3 coding sequence is TGTGCCAGCAGCCAAGTGGCGGGAAAAAGCTCCTATAATTCACCCCTCCACTTT.

Many counts were recorded for this clone. The gene calls are TRBV5-6 and TRBJ2-4, with a weak D call TRBD1 (5 bases). The CDR3 is made up of 16 amino acids. Trimming cost V 5 bases and J 0 bases, with 15 bases left between them. Germline V gives CDR1 SGHDT, CDR2 YYEEEE. For the CDR3, the DNA is TGTGCCAGCAGGATCGGATGGGGCCTAGCCAAAAACATTCAGTACTTC. Translation: CASRIGWGLAKNIQYF.